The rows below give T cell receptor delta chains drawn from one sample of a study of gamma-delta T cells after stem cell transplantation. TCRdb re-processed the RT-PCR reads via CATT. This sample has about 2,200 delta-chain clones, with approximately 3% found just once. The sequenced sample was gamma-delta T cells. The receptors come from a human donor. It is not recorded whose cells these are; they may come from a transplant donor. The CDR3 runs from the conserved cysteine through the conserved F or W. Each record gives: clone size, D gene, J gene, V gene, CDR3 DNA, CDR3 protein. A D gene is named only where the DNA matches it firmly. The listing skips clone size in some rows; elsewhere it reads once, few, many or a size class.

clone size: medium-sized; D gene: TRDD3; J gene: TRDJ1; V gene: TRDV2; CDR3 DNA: TGTGCCTGTGACTCGCTGGGGGACGTTTCGTACACCGATAAACTCATCTTT; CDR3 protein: CACDSLGDVSYTDKLIF
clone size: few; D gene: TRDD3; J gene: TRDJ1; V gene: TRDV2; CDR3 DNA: TGTGCCTGTGACGCGTTACTGGGGGATAACAGCGATAAACCCATCTTT; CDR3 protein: CACDALLGDNSDKPIF
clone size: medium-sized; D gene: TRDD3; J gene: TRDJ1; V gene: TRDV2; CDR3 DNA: TGTGCCTGTGACACGGTACTGGGGGATACGTACACCGATAAACTCATCTTT; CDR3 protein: CACDTVLGDTYTDKLIF
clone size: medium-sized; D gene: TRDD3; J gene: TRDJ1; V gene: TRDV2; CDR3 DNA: TGTGCCTGTGACTCTATACTGGGGGATACCGCTAAACTCATCTTT; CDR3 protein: CACDSILGDTAKLIF
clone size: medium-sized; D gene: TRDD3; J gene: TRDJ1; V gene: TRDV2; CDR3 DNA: TGTGCCTGTGACGATCTTGGGGGATACCGGGCCGATAAACTCATCTTT; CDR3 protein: CACDDLGGYRADKLIF
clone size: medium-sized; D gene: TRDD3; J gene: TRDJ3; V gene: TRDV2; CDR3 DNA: TGTGCCTGTGACGCCCCAGTACTGGGGGGTGTCAAGTCCTGGGACACCCGACAGATGTTTTTC; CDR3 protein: CACDAPVLGGVKSWDTRQMFF
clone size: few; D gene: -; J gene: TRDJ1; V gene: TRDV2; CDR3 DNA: TGTGCCTGTGGCACCCTGGATTCGTACACCGATAAACTCATCTTT; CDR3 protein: CACGTLDSYTDKLIF
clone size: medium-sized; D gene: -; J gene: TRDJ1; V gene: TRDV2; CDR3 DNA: TGTGCCTGTGACACCCTGTCTGGGACTAACACCGATAAACTCATCTTT; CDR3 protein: CACDTLSGTNTDKLIF
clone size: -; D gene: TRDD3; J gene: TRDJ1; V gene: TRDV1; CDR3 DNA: TGTGCTCTTGGGGAATCAGATGTGGGCCTCCTGGTGGGGATACTCAGCGGGCGCGGACCCACCGATAAACTCATCTTT; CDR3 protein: CALGESDVGLLVGILSGRGPTDKLIF
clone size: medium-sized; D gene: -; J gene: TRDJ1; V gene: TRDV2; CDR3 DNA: TGTGCCTGTGACCCGGCTGGGGAAGTGATCGATAAACTCATCTTT; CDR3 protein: CACDPAGEVIDKLIF
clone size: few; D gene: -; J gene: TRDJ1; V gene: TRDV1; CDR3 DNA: TGTGCTCTTGGGAACGGGAGGGACGCGACCGATAAACTCATCTTT; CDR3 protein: CALGNGRDATDKLIF
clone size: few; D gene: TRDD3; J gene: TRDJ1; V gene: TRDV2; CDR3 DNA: TGTGCCTGTGACACCGTGAAAGGACTGGGGTCAACAACCGGCACCGATAAACTCATCTTT; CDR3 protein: CACDTVKGLGSTTGTDKLIF
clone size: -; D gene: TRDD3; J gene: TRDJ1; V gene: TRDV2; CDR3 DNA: TGTGCCTGTGATTCTGTACTGGGGGATACCCCGAATAAACTCATCTTT; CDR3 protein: CACDSVLGDTPNKLIF
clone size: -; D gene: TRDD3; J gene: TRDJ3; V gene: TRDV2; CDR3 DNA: TGTGCCTGTGACACCGCACCCCTGGGGGATACCAGCTCCTGGGACACCCGACAGATGTTTTTC; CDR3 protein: CACDTAPLGDTSSWDTRQMFF
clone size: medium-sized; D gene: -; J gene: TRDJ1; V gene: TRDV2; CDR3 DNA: TGTGCCTGTGACACGTGGGCCCCCGACGGGGGGACCGATAAACTCATCTTT; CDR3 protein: CACDTWAPDGGTDKLIF
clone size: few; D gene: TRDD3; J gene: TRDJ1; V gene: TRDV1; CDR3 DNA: TGTGCTCTTGGGGAACATAATGGGGGATCCGATAAACTCATCTTT; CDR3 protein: CALGEHNGGSDKLIF
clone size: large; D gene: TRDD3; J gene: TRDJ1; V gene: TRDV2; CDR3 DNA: TGTGCCTGTGACACTCTACGGTCTGGGGGATACGATCGGGACACCGATAAACTCATCTTT; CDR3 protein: CACDTLRSGGYDRDTDKLIF
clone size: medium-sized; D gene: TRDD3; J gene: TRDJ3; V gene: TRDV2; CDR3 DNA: TGTGCCTGTGACACTGCTGGGGGAAGCTCCTGGGACACCCGACAGATGTTTTTC; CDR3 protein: CACDTAGGSSWDTRQMFF
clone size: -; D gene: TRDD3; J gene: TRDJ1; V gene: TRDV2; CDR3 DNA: TGTGCCTGTGACACAGTGGGGGACCCACTTGGTAAACTCATCTTT; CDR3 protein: CACDTVGDPLGKLIF
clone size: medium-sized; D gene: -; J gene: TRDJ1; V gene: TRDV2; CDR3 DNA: TGTGCCTGTGACACTGTTTCGATATCCGATAAACTCATCTTT; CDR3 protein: CACDTVSISDKLIF
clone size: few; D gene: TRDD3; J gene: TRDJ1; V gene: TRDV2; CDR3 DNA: TGTGCCTGTGACCTTTTGATGGGGGATTCCACGTACACCGATAAACTCATCTTT; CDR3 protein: CACDLLMGDSTYTDKLIF
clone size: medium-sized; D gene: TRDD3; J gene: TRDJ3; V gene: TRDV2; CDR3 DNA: TGTGCCTGTGACACACCTGGGGGAGTGAGCTCCTGGGACACCCGACAGATGTTTTTC; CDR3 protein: CACDTPGGVSSWDTRQMFF
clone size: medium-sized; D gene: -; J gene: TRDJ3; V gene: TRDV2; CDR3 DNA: TGTGCCTGTGACACCTGGGACGCCCGACAGATGTTTTTC; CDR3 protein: CACDTWDARQMFF
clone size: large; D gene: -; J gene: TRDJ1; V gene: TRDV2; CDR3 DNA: TGTGCCTGTGACATGGTAGGGAGGGATAAACTCATCTTT; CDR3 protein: CACDMVGRDKLIF
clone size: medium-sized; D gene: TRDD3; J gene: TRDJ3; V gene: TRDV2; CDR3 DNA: TGTGCCTGTGACACCGCTACTGGGGGATACTCTAAAAGCTCCTGGGACACCCGACAGATGTTTTTC; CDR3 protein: CACDTATGGYSKSSWDTRQMFF
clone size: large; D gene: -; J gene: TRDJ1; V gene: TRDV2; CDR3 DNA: TGTGCCTGTGACACCGTCTCCCTCCACACCGATAAACTCATCTTT; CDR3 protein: CACDTVSLHTDKLIF
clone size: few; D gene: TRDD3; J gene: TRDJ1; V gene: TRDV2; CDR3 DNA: TGTGCCTGTGACACCTTACTGGGGGAGAATAGGTACACCGATAAACTCATCTTT; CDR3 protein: CACDTLLGENRYTDKLIF
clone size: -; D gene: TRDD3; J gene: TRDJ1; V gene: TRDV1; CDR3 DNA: TGTGCTCTTGGGGAACCCCCAAATTACTGGGGGACCGCCCATCACGGCGATAAACTCATCTTT; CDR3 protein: CALGEPPNYWGTAHHGDKLIF
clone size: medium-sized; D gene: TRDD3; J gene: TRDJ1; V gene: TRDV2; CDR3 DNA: TGTGCCTGTGACACTTTACTGGGGGATATTTCGAAAAGCACCGATAAACTCATCTTT; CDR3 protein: CACDTLLGDISKSTDKLIF
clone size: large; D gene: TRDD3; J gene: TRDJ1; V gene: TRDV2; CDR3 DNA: TGTGCCTGTGACGCCCTGGGGGATTCCGATAAACTCATCTTT; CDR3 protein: CACDALGDSDKLIF
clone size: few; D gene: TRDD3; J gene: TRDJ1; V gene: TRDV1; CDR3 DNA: TGTGCTCTTGGGGATGGCCTTCCTCAGTACTGGGGGATGAAAGGGCTCGATAAACTCATCTTT; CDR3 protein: CALGDGLPQYWGMKGLDKLIF
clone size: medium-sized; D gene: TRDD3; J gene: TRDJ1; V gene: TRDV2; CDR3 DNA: TGTGCCTGTGACACCGTTTCCTCCGGGGGATATACGTACACCGATAAACTCATCTTT; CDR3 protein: CACDTVSSGGYTYTDKLIF
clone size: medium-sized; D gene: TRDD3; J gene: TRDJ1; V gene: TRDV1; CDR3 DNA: TGTGCTCTTGGGGAAATGAATTGGCCGGGTGGGGGATTTTCTCCGGGTAAACTCATCTTT; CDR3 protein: CALGEMNWPGGGFSPGKLIF
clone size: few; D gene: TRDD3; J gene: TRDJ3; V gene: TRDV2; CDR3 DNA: TGTGCCTGTGACACCGCCGGGGGATACTCCCGGGACACCCGACAGATGTTTTTC; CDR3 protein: CACDTAGGYSRDTRQMFF
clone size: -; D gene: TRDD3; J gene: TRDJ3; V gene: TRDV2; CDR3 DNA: TGTGCCTGTGACGTTACTGGGGGATACGGAAGCTCCTGGGACACCCGACAGATGTTTTTC; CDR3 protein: CACDVTGGYGSSWDTRQMFF
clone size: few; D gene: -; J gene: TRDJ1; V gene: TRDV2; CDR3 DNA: TGTGCCTGTGACACTGTTTCGATGTCCGATAAACTCATCTTT; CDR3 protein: CACDTVSMSDKLIF
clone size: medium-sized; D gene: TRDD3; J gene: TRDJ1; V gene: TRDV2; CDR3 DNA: TGTGCCTGTGACACCGTTTTACGTGGCTGGGGGAACACCGATAAACTCATCTTT; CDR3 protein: CACDTVLRGWGNTDKLIF
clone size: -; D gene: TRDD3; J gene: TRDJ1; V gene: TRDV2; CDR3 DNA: TGTGCCTGTGACACCGTATCCCTCTCTTCTGGGGGACCAGACACCGATAAACTCATCTTT; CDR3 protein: CACDTVSLSSGGPDTDKLIF
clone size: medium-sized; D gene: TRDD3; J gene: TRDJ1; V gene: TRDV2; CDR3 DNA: TGTGCCTGTGACTACCTTACTGGGGGATACGAGAAGGCCGATAAACTCATCTTT; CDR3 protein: CACDYLTGGYEKADKLIF
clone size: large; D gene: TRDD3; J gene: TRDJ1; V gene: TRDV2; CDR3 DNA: TGTGCCTGTGACATCACCCCCTACTGGGGGATACGCACCGATAAACTCATCTTT; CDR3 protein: CACDITPYWGIRTDKLIF
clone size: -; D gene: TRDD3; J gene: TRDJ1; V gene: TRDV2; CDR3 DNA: TGTGCCTGTGACACCTTACTGGGGGATACGCGGCGTGGCGATAAACTCATCTTT; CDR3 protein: CACDTLLGDTRRGDKLIF
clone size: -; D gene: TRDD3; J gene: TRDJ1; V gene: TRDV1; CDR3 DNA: TGTGCTCTTGGGGGACCTCCGGTACTGGGGGATACCCTATTGACCACCGATAAACTCATCTTT; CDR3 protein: CALGGPPVLGDTLLTTDKLIF
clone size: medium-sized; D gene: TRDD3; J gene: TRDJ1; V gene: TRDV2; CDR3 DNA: TGTGCCTGTGACGTCTGGGGGAACACCGATAAACTCATCTTT; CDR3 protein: CACDVWGNTDKLIF
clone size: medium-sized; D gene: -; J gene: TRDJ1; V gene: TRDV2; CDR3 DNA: TGTGCCTGTGACACTATGACTGGGCCCGATAAACTCATCTTT; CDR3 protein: CACDTMTGPDKLIF
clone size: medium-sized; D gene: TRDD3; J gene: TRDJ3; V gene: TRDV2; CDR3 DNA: TGTGCCTGTGACGGGGGGGATTCCAATCCCTCCTGGGACACCCGACAGATGTTTTTC; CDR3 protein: CACDGGDSNPSWDTRQMFF
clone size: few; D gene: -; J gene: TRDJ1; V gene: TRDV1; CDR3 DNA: TGTGCTCTTGGGGAACTCCTTCCCATCATCACCGATAAACTCATCTTT; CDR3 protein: CALGELLPIITDKLIF
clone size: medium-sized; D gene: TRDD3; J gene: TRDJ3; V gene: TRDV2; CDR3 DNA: TGTGCCTGTGACACGCCTGGGGGGAGCTCCTGGGACACCCGACAGATGTTTTTC; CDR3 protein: CACDTPGGSSWDTRQMFF
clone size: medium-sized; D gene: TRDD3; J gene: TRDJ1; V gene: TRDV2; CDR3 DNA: TGTGCCTGTGACACCGGCTTACTACTGGGGGATACCCGCGATAAACTCATCTTT; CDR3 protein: CACDTGLLLGDTRDKLIF
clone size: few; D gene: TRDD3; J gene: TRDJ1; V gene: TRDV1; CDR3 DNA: TGTGCTCTTGGGGAACCTCCCCTCTTCCCGCCTTACTGGGGGATACGCCAGACCGATAAACTCATCTTT; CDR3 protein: CALGEPPLFPPYWGIRQTDKLIF
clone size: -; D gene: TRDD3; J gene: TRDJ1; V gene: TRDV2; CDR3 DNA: TGTGCCTGTGACACCGTGGGGAACTGGGGCACCGATAAACTCACCTTT; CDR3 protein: CACDTVGNWGTDKLTF
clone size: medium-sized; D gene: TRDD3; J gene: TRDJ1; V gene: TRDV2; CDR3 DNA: TGTGCCTGTGACACCGTGCATCCTACGTCGGGGATACGCGGGGCCGATAAACTCATCTTT; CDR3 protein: CACDTVHPTSGIRGADKLIF